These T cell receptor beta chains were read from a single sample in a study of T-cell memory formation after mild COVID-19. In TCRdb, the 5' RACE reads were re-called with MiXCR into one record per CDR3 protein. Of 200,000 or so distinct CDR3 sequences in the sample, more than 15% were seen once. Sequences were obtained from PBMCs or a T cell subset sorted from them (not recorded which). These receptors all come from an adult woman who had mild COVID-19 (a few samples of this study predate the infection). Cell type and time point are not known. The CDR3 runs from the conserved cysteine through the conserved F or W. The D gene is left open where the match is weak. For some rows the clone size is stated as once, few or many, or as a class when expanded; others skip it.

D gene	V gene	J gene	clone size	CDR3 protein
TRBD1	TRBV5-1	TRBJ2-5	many	CASSLNPLGTGRKETQYF
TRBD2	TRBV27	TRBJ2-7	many	CASSLAGVYEQYF
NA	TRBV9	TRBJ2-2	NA	CASSVFETGELFF
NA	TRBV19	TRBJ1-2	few	CASKLGQLYGYTF
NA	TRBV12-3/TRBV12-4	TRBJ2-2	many	CASSLGGTGELFF
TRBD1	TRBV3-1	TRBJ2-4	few	CASSQMGQGAKNIQYF
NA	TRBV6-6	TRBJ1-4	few	CASSYPPNEKLFF
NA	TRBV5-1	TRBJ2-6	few	CASSQTLRGFSGANVLTF
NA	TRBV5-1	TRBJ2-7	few	CASSPGDQGYEQYF
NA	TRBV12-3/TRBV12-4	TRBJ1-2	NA	CASSFSGVNYGYTF
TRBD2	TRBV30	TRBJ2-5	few	CAWSVSRTSDQETQYF
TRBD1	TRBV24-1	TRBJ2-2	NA	CATSDPAGGLAGELFF
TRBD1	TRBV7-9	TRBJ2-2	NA	CASIPDQGDSGELFF
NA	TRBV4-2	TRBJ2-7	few	CASSQDRDSSYEQYF